A single TCR beta chain is shown here with its context. No cognate antigen has been identified for it. Per-base quality was not reported, and no clone a single base away is much larger than it. The data belong to a study of somatic mutations in cytotoxic T cells in rheumatoid arthritis (dated by TCRdb to 2017 to 2019). About the study as a whole: Some T-cell populations stained with V beta antibodies were sorted by flow on a FACSAria II or Sony SH800 to nearly 100% purity, with sorted V beta1+ cells additionally subjected to TCRB sequencing. Patient and control groups had essentially identical median ages. To characterize clonality, the study used TCRB deep sequencing while asking whether somatic mutations are carried by expanded CD8+ T-cell clones in newly diagnosed, untreated rheumatoid arthritis. A total of roughly 60 rheumatoid arthritis patients and 15 to 25 healthy controls underwent TCRB deep sequencing. Study-wide findings and limitations: CD8+ T-cell clonality in rheumatoid arthritis patients was not significantly different from that in age-matched healthy controls. It was unknown which antigens the expanded CD8+ clones targeted, and their absence from virus-specific databases did not exclude viral specificity. In about an eighth of the roughly 65 patients, more than 20% of CD8+ cells belonged to the largest CD8+ clone, while several identical CD8+ TCRB sequences were shared between blood and synovial fluid. No adjustment for multiple comparisons was made for the slight TRBV07 underrepresentation in patients. In patients, CD8+ clonality rose with age (Spearman r of about 0.53), which was not the case in healthy controls.

Buffy coats from around 20 blood donors served as healthy controls, a group that was 45% to 55% female with a median age of 56 years (range roughly 21-70). Positive magnetic bead selection on an AutoMACS was used to isolate CD4+ and CD8+ cells, with flow cytometry used to check purity. Peripheral blood mononuclear cells were isolated by Ficoll-Paque PLUS density gradient separation. Nucleospin Tissue or Tissue XS kits were used to extract DNA from CD4-enriched, CD8-enriched or PBMC samples, and a Qubit 2.0 fluorometer was used for quantification. The immunoSEQ assay was applied to genomic DNA for TCRB CDR3 sequencing. Per the original workflow: Analyses were restricted to productive TCRB rearrangements. Clonality was calculated as a Shannon entropy-based productive clonality index, and a clone was defined by a unique TCRB CDR3 sequence. Repertoire overlap for a pair of samples was computed from each clone's template counts relative to total templates per sample. Flow cytometry-measured V-gene usage correlated with V-gene usage from TCRB sequencing, with a Spearman r of about 0.64. TCRdb retrieved this table from immuneACCESS and kept in-frame rearrangements only. Not all clones are present; in checked studies, unresolved V genes account for under half, and no reason is known for the remainder. V and J calls and clone size are given by that table; D and trimming were obtained from the DNA. The sample table shows more than 25,000 clones, and roughly 74% are seen once. Roughly 9.9% of the sample is taken by the ten largest.

V and J are truncated by 3 bases and 5 bases respectively, leaving an intervening sequence of 16 bases. The CDR3 contains 15 residues, cysteine and phenylalanine counted. Just CDR3 DNA is preserved here, 45 bases in frame from base 1. For CDR1 and CDR2, the germline V gene (reference sequence) lists LNHNV and YYDKDF. Recombination joined TRBV15 with TRBJ2-5; the D segment is perhaps TRBD1 or TRBD2, each sharing 5 matched bases. The clonotype comes from a woman aged 18-29 years in good health. Sequenced input: CD8+ T cells sorted from blood. The CDR3 corresponds to CATSSYGGARETQYF. The DNA sequence is as follows: TGTGCCACCAGCAGCTATGGGGGTGCGAGGGAGACCCAGTACTTC.